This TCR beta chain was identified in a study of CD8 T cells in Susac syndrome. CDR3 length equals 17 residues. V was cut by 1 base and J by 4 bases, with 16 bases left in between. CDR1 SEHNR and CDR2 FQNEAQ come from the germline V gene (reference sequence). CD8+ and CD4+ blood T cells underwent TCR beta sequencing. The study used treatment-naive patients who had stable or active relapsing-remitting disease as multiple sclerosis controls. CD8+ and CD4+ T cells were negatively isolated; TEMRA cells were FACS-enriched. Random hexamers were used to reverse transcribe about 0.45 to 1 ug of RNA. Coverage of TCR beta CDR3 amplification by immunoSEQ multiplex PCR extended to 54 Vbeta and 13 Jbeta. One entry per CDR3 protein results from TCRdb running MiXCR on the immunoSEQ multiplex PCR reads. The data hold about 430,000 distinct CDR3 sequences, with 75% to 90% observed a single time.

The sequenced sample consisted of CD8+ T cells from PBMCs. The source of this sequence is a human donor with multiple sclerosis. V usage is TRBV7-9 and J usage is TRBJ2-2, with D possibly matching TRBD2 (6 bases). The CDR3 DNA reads TGTGCCAGCAGCTTAGACATCGCGGGAAAGCCCACCGGGGAGCTGTTTTTT. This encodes CASSLDIAGKPTGELFF.